Listed below are T cell receptor beta chains from one sample, sequenced in a study of T-cell reconstitution after alpha-beta-depleted transplantation in children. TCRdb used MiXCR to reprocess the PCR reads, holding one entry per CDR3 protein. Of approximately 350,000 distinct CDR3 sequences in the sample, 10% are singletons; the top ten hold less than 2.5%. The sequenced sample was PBMCs from the stem cell graft donor, obtained from the stem cell graft. The receptors here all came from a human donor who donated a stem cell graft to a child with acute lymphoblastic leukemia. Each CDR3 is given with its conserved first and last residue. A D gene is named only where the DNA matches it firmly. Rows may omit the clone size; those that give it use once, few, many or a size class.

V	J	D	size	CDR3	DNA
TRBV30	TRBJ2-7	TRBD2	many	CACTSGMTYEQYF	TGTGCCTGCACTAGCGGGATGACCTACGAGCAGTACTTC
TRBV12-3/TRBV12-4	TRBJ1-2	-	many	CASSSLRNGYTF	TGTGCCAGCAGTTCCCTTAGGAACGGCTACACCTTC
TRBV2	TRBJ2-2	TRBD2	-	CASSDASGRTGELFF	TGTGCCAGCAGTGACGCTAGCGGGAGAACCGGGGAGCTGTTTTTT
TRBV28	TRBJ2-7	TRBD2	-	CASSLTTGTSGSIEQYF	TGTGCCAGCAGTTTGACTACCGGGACTAGCGGGAGTATTGAGCAGTACTTC
TRBV7-8	TRBJ2-7	TRBD2	many	CASSLTLGLAGGGEQYF	TGTGCCAGCAGCTTGACGTTAGGGCTAGCGGGAGGAGGCGAGCAGTACTTC
TRBV10-1	TRBJ1-4	-	-	CATQKRGGKQENEKLFF	TGCGCCACTCAAAAGAGAGGGGGTAAGCAAGAAAATGAAAAACTGTTTTTT
TRBV10-3	TRBJ2-6	-	many	CAIRSSGANVLTF	TGTGCCATTAGAAGCTCTGGGGCCAACGTCCTGACTTTC
TRBV29-1	TRBJ2-1	-	many	CSVEVGNLVYNEQFF	TGCAGCGTTGAAGTGGGGAATTTAGTCTACAATGAGCAGTTCTTC
TRBV21-1	TRBJ1-1	-	few	CASSKVRGDRDLNTEAFF	TGTGCCAGCAGCAAAGTAAGAGGTGACAGGGACCTGAACACTGAAGCTTTCTTT
TRBV5-1	TRBJ2-7	-	-	CASSFWPQGASNEQYF	TGCGCCAGCAGCTTTTGGCCCCAAGGGGCTAGCAACGAGCAGTACTTC
TRBV2	TRBJ2-7	-	-	CASSKSGREQYF	TGTGCCAGCAGTAAGTCCGGCCGCGAGCAGTACTTC
TRBV9	TRBJ2-6	-	many	CASSPHPRPGTSGANVLTF	TGTGCCAGCAGCCCCCACCCTCGTCCGGGAACCTCTGGGGCCAACGTCCTGACTTTC
TRBV6-5	TRBJ2-1	-	-	CASSYPYTAVSSYNEQFF	TGTGCCAGCAGTTACCCCTATACAGCCGTAAGCTCCTACAATGAGCAGTTCTTC
TRBV7-2	TRBJ2-7	TRBD1	few	CASSFLTGTGLGYEQYF	TGTGCCAGCAGCTTTTTAACCGGGACAGGGCTAGGGTACGAGCAGTACTTC
TRBV7-9	TRBJ1-6	-	many	CASSPFGPEGSPLHF	TGTGCCAGCAGCCCTTTCGGACCAGAGGGCTCACCCCTCCACTTT
TRBV11-2	TRBJ2-7	TRBD1	-	CASSPGPGGQGPSKGPYEQYF	TGTGCCAGCAGCCCCGGTCCGGGTGGACAGGGCCCCTCGAAGGGGCCCTACGAGCAGTACTTC
TRBV12-5	TRBJ1-1	TRBD1	many	CASGLPTGGLAEAFF	TGTGCTAGTGGTTTACCGACAGGGGGCCTGGCTGAAGCTTTCTTT
TRBV7-9	TRBJ2-5	TRBD1	many	CASSLGQGEQTQYF	TGTGCCAGCAGCTTGGGACAGGGAGAACAGACCCAGTACTTC
TRBV9	TRBJ2-1	-	-	CASSPGTAQREGEQFF	TGTGCCAGCAGCCCCGGGACAGCTCAACGGGAGGGTGAGCAGTTCTTC
TRBV6-2/TRBV6-3	TRBJ2-1	-	few	CASSYLSSYNEQFF	TGTGCCAGCAGTTACCTGAGCTCCTACAATGAGCAGTTCTTC
TRBV18	TRBJ1-4	-	-	CASSPVAGTRNEKLFF	TGTGCCAGCTCACCTGTTGCCGGGACGCGGAATGAAAAACTGTTTTTT
TRBV5-1	TRBJ1-3	TRBD1	few	CASSRGDSGNTIYF	TGCGCCAGCAGCCGCGGGGACAGTGGAAACACCATATATTTT
TRBV5-1	TRBJ2-3	-	-	CASSLVIRASTDTQYF	TGCGCCAGCAGCTTGGTCATTCGGGCCAGCACAGATACGCAGTATTTT
TRBV20-1	TRBJ2-4	TRBD2	many	CSAQTSGGGNIQYF	TGCAGTGCTCAGACTAGCGGCGGTGGAAACATTCAGTACTTC
TRBV4-3	TRBJ2-7	-	few	CASSHSGTGEYEQYF	TGCGCCAGCAGCCATTCCGGGACGGGAGAGTACGAGCAGTACTTC
TRBV19	TRBJ2-1	-	-	CASSSSPSGNEQFF	TGTGCCAGTAGTAGTAGTCCCTCAGGGAATGAGCAGTTCTTC
TRBV29-1	TRBJ2-5	TRBD1	few	CSGMTGLETQYF	TGCAGCGGAATGACAGGGTTGGAGACCCAGTACTTC
TRBV5-6	TRBJ2-1	TRBD2	many	CASSLDWTSYNEQFF	TGTGCCAGCAGCTTGGATTGGACTAGCTACAATGAGCAGTTCTTC
TRBV7-6	TRBJ2-3	-	many	CASSPGLRTVDTQYF	TGTGCCAGCAGCCCCGGGCTTCGGACCGTGGATACGCAGTATTTT
TRBV28	TRBJ1-3	-	few	CAHSEGSSGNTIYF	TGTGCCCACAGCGAGGGAAGCTCTGGAAACACCATATATTTT
TRBV3-1	TRBJ2-1	TRBD2	few	CASSQDRLAGGVEQFF	TGTGCCAGCAGCCAAGATCGACTAGCGGGAGGTGTTGAGCAGTTCTTC
TRBV6-2/TRBV6-3	TRBJ2-2	TRBD2	-	CAGGGHANTGELFF	TGTGCCGGCGGGGGTCACGCGAACACCGGGGAGCTGTTTTTT
TRBV5-1	TRBJ1-1	-	-	CASSFRQNTEAFF	TGCGCCAGCAGCTTCAGGCAGAACACTGAAGCTTTCTTT
TRBV20-1	TRBJ2-5	-	-	CSASTFGFEAQYF	TGCAGTGCTAGTACTTTCGGGTTTGAGGCCCAGTACTTC
TRBV25-1	TRBJ2-2	TRBD1	-	CASSVRTGATGELFF	TGTGCCAGCAGTGTTCGGACAGGGGCCACCGGGGAGCTGTTTTTT
TRBV9	TRBJ1-6	-	many	CASSATDSPYLLHF	TGTGCCAGCAGCGCCACGGACAGCCCATATCTGCTCCACTTT
TRBV11-2	TRBJ2-3	-	many	CASSLGIDPSTDTQYF	TGTGCCAGCAGCTTAGGGATTGACCCTAGCACAGATACGCAGTATTTT
TRBV20-1	TRBJ2-7	-	few	CSARPRPRYSYEQYF	TGCAGTGCTAGACCCCGACCCAGATACTCCTACGAGCAGTACTTC
TRBV7-2	TRBJ2-4	TRBD2	-	CASSTRTSGIAKNIQYF	TGTGCCAGCAGCACCCGGACTAGCGGTATAGCCAAAAACATTCAGTACTTC